The T cell receptor (beta chain) under discussion was sequenced for a study of blood T cells in healthy people across ages. Sample-barcoded 5' priming and a J-beta primer mix drove a second PCR of about 6 to 12 cycles. TCRdb passed the 5' RACE reads through MiXCR, listing each CDR3 protein once. The sample has around 1,800,000 distinct CDR3 sequences; approximately 40% are singletons. Study results and limitations: When set beside aged donors, long-lived donors presented more naive CD4+ cells and higher diversity. Strongly correlated with naive T cell percentage was TCR beta diversity.

V shed 2 bases, J shed 1 base, and the junction held 5 bases outside the gene matches. The CDR3 totals 16 residues. CDR1 and CDR2 (germline): ENHRY, SYGVKD. On this clonotype itself: What it recognizes is unknown.

The source of this sequence is a human donor in good health. This rearrangement joins TRBV10-3 to TRBJ2-1; 7 bases match TRBD1. Sequencing was performed on blood. The DNA of the CDR3 is TGTGCCATCAGTGAGAGGGGGCAGGGGTCCTACAATGAGCAGTTCTTC. Translating gives CAISERGQGSYNEQFF.